This T cell receptor beta chain derives from a study of PD-1 blockade in classical Hodgkin lymphoma (TCRdb year 2020). Study-level background: The study used TCR beta sequencing and CyTOF to define a peripheral blood immune signature of response to PD-1 blockade in classical Hodgkin lymphoma. Broader findings and caveats from the paper: The study was limited to a single clinical trial cohort, and causes of repertoire differences, possibly disease activity or prior therapy, remained undefined. Baseline TCR diversity was reported to be lower in newly diagnosed patients than in healthy donors, and even lower in relapsed/refractory patients.

The Qiagen DNeasy kit was used to extract genomic DNA both from unsorted PBMCs and from the negatively selected CD4+ and CD8+ fractions. Using primers that anneal to V and J segments, immunoSEQ multiplex PCR amplified the TCR beta CDR3 regions. A synthetic immune receptor repertoire was used to minimize amplification bias, and any remaining bias was removed computationally after sequencing. Per the original workflow: Custom Python scripts were used to quantify repertoire diversity as the Shannon entropy index. Unsorted, CD4+ and CD8+ repertoires were examined separately, except in combined analyses, for which CD4+ and CD8+ sequences were merged in silico. This immuneACCESS table, as held by TCRdb, lists in-frame sequences with V and J called but not all clones. Of the missing ones, under half trace to an unresolved V gene in checked studies; the others have no known cause. V and J calls and clone size are given by that table; D and trimming were obtained from the DNA. Within this sample are more than 25,000 clones, with roughly nine tenths of them counted one time only. Around 0.33% of the sample belongs to the ten largest clones.

Of note for this clone: Which antigen it targets is not known. Base qualities are not provided; no much larger clone lies one nucleotide away.

The time point label, as the study defines it: newly diagnosed, previously untreated cHL patient sample. Magnetic negative selection with a Miltenyi CD4+ T cell isolation kit was used to purify CD4+ T cells from thawed PBMCs. PBMCs from patients with newly diagnosed, previously untreated classical Hodgkin lymphoma were sequenced as a comparison group for the relapsed/refractory trial patients. Peripheral blood was collected in 8 mL Vacutainer Cell Preparation Tubes, from which PBMCs were isolated by centrifugation and then cryopreserved. Purified CD4+ and CD8+ fractions were prepared only for cases in which an additional PBMC sample was available. On LS columns in a quadroMACS separator, the magnetically labelled cells were depleted, and the flow-through was collected as the purified fraction. The V end loses 3 bases and the J end loses 8 bases, and a stretch of 10 bases separates them. The CDR3 runs 11 amino acids, cysteine and phenylalanine included. This entry keeps only the CDR3 DNA: 33 bases, framed from base 1. CDR1 DFQATT and CDR2 SNEGSKA are derived from the germline V gene (reference sequence).

The material sequenced was CD4+ T cells from blood. This receptor was identified in a human donor with classical Hodgkin lymphoma. The chain was built from TRBV20-1 and TRBJ1-2, with the D gene not clear enough to name. DNA sequence: TGCAGTGCTAGGGGGAACGAAGGCTACACCTTC. Protein translation: CSARGNEGYTF.